The TCR beta chain under discussion was sequenced for a study of blood T cell repertoires in COVID-19. Profiling relied on immunoSEQ multiplex PCR, and the TCRdb table lists in-frame clones only, not all of them. The sample consists of 150,000 to 200,000 clones, around 87% of them appearing once. Looked up from germline, CDR1 is LNHDA and CDR2 is SQIVND (reference sequence). Trimming took 5 bases from V and 2 from J; bases not matched to a gene: 11. The CDR3 consists of 16 residues. The rearrangement links TRBV19 to TRBJ2-7, with 8 bases matching TRBD2. The sequence was collected from a woman in her 70s with COVID-19, enrolled during active disease. The sequenced material came from peripheral blood. Here the CDR3 DNA reads TGTGCCAGTAGTCCTGGACTAGCACCACAGACCTACGAGCAGTACTTC. Protein sequence: CASSPGLAPQTYEQYF.